These 29 T cell receptor beta chains share one sample of origin, sequenced in a study of CD8 T cells in ankylosing spondylitis. TCRdb re-derived calls from the 5' RACE reads in MiXCR, one entry per CDR3 protein. The table lists some 130,000 distinct CDR3 sequences, about an eighth of them singletons, with 2.5% to 3% in the top ten. Sequencing was done on a sample of blood, either unsorted or a sorted T cell fraction (not recorded which). Every receptor here comes from a female donor with ankylosing spondylitis or in good health (not recorded which).

This clonotype showed up many times. V gene TRBV5-1 combines with J gene TRBJ2-7; TRBD1 matches at 11 bases. The CDR3 is 16 residues long. With 4 bases clipped from V and 2 bases from J, the junction kept 8 bases outside the gene matches. Germline lookup yields CDR1 SGHRS and CDR2 YFSETQ. Here the CDR3 reads CASSLNGQGAAYEQYF. The CDR3 region has the DNA TGCGCCAGCAGCCTAAATGGACAGGGGGCCGCCTACGAGCAGTACTTC.

Ten or more counts support this clonotype. This chain uses TRBV11-2 with TRBJ2-5; 9 bases agree with TRBD1. V lost 5 bases to trimming and J lost 5 bases; unmatched junction nucleotides: 12. The CDR3 consists of 16 residues. Germline CDR1 reads SGHAT; CDR2 reads FQNNGV. The CDR3 sequence: CASSNRGTGGLETQYF. The CDR3 DNA follows: TGTGCCAGCAGCAACCGGGGCACAGGGGGCCTGGAGACCCAGTACTTC. Together with reference TRBV11-2 and TRBJ2-5, the CDR3 gives the full variable domain: EAGVAQSPRYKIIEKRQSVAFWCNPISGHATLYWYQQILGQGPKLLIQFQNNGVVDDSQLPKDRFSAERLKGVDSTLKIQPAKLEDSAVYLCASSNRGTGGLETQYFGPGTRLLVL.

The V and J genes are TRBV5-1 and TRBJ2-1; D is uncertain. The CDR3 is 13 residues long. Between the trimmed V and J ends, which lost 3 bases and 7 bases, there was a span of 11 bases. Germline CDR1 SGHRS, CDR2 YFSETQ. The CDR3 coding sequence is TGCGCCAGCAGCTCCTTGTCTAAGAATGAGCAGTTCTTC. Its protein product is CASSSLSKNEQFF.

This sequence joins TRBV6-2 or TRBV6-3 and TRBJ2-3; 8 nucleotides match TRBD2. Trimming cost V 2 bases and J 4 bases; bases outside gene matches: 2. Germline values: CDR1 MNHEY, CDR2 SVGEGT. The CDR3 length is 14 residues. The CDR3 sequence is CASSYAGGPDTQYF. Here the CDR3 DNA reads TGTGCCAGCAGTTACGCGGGGGGCCCAGATACGCAGTATTTT.

This chain links TRBV5-1 with TRBJ2-2; a weak D match, TRBD1 (5 bases). The CDR3 runs to 15 residues. The V end was cut by 3 bases, the J end by 1 base, with 10 bases between. The germline CDR1 and CDR2 sequences are SGHRS and YFSETQ. The CDR3 loop reads CASSSTAMNTGELFF. As DNA, the CDR3 is TGCGCCAGCAGCTCGACAGCTATGAACACCGGGGAGCTGTTTTTT.

This clonotype was recorded a few times. The CDR3 here is CASRFHSLKSGELFF. The CDR3 DNA is TGTGCCAGCCGTTTCCATTCTTTGAAGAGCGGGGAGCTGTTTTTT. The chain links TRBV2 to TRBJ2-2, with D uncertain. CDR1 is SNHLY and CDR2 is FYNNEI in the germline V gene. V lost 8 bases and J lost 7, with 20 bases in between. CDR3 length: 15 amino acids.

This clonotype was seen repeatedly, ten times or more. The chain couples TRBV3-1 to TRBJ1-1; TRBD1 matches at 7 bases. CDR1 and CDR2 (germline): LGHDT, YNNKEL (reference sequence). CDR3 length: 17 residues. Trimming cost V 0 bases and J 11 bases; bases outside gene matches: 18. The CDR3 reads CASSQETWRGRVLSAFF. DNA for the CDR3: TGTGCCAGCAGCCAAGAGACTTGGAGGGGGCGCGTTTTGTCCGCTTTCTTT.

The rearrangement links TRBV5-1 to TRBJ1-1; D gene unclear. The germline CDR1 and CDR2 sequences are SGHRS and YFSETQ. CDR3 size: 20 residues. V shed 2 bases and J shed 4 bases, with 30 bases lying between them. DNA for the CDR3: TGCGCCAGCAGCTTAAGGTTGGGAAAGGTGACTTCGAATATAGGCACTGAAGCTTTCTTT. Translated, it gives CASSLRLGKVTSNIGTEAFF.

The rearrangement uses TRBV5-5 and TRBJ1-2; tentatively, D is TRBD1 (6 bases). V lost 0 bases and J 4 bases, leaving 19 bases between the germline ends. This CDR3 spans 17 amino acids. CDR1 is SGHKS and CDR2 is YYEKEE in the germline V gene (reference sequence). CDR3 sequence (DNA): TGTGCCAGCAGCTTGGCCGAAGGGAGGCAGGGGAGCTATGGCTACACCTTC. Residues: CASSLAEGRQGSYGYTF. Combining the CDR3 with reference TRBV5-5 and TRBJ1-2 gives the whole variable domain DAGVTQSPTHLIKTRGQQVTLRCSPISGHKSVSWYQQVLGQGPQFIFQYYEKEERGRGNFPDRFSARQFPNYSSELNVNALLLGDSALYLCASSLAEGRQGSYGYTFGSGTRLTVV.

This clonotype came up a few times. The chain uses TRBV11-2 and TRBJ2-2; possibly TRBD1 or TRBD2 for D (5 bases each). Deletions cut 7 bases from V and 7 bases from J, with 19 bases between. CDR3 length: 15 residues. CDR1 SGHAT and CDR2 FQNNGV come from the germline V gene. Written as DNA, the CDR3 is TGTGCCAGCATCAAAAGTGGGGGAGTGGTCGGGGAGCTGTTTTTT. This codes for CASIKSGGVVGELFF.

This clonotype was detected only a few times. The chain employs TRBV13 and TRBJ2-6, with D perhaps matching TRBD1 (8 bases). The CDR3 contains 18 residues. Germline V lookup: CDR1 PRHDT, CDR2 FYEKMQ (reference sequence). Trimming took 3 bases from V and 1 from J, leaving 16 bases between them. CDR3 bases: TGTGCCAGCAGCTTCAGGACAGGGAGGGCATCTGGGGCCAACGTCCTGACTTTC. This codes for CASSFRTGRASGANVLTF. Combining the CDR3 with reference TRBV13 and TRBJ2-6 gives the whole variable domain AAGVIQSPRHLIKEKRETATLKCYPIPRHDTVYWYQQGPGQDPQFLISFYEKMQSDKGSIPDRFSAQQFSDYHSELNMSSLELGDSALYFCASSFRTGRASGANVLTFGAGSRLTVL.

V usage is TRBV20-1 and J usage is TRBJ1-1, with D hard to call. The CDR3 length is 12 residues. V lost 2 bases, J lost 7 bases, and 11 bases lay in between. CDR1 and CDR2 from the germline V gene are DFQATT and SNEGSKA (reference sequence). CDR3 DNA sequence: TGCAGTGCTAGACCCCGGGGTTTTGAAGCTTTCTTT. Protein sequence: CSARPRGFEAFF.

There are a few counts of this clonotype. V usage is TRBV5-1 and J usage is TRBJ2-2; TRBD2 matches 7 bases. Germline trimming cut 7 bases from V and 1 base from J; bases unmatched to any gene: 10. This CDR3 is built from 16 residues. Germline CDR1 and CDR2: SGHRS and YFSETQ. The CDR3, as DNA: TGCGCCAGCGGGATAAGCCCTAGCGGGAACACCGGGGAGCTGTTTTTT. Amino acids: CASGISPSGNTGELFF. The variable domain in full, with the rest retrieved from reference TRBV5-1 and TRBJ2-2, is KAGVTQTPRYLIKTRGQQVTLSCSPISGHRSVSWYQQTPGQGLQFLFEYFSETQRNKGNFPGRFSGRQFSNSRSEMNVSTLELGDSALYLCASGISPSGNTGELFFGEGSRLTVL.

This clonotype was picked up many times. This rearrangement joins TRBV5-1 to TRBJ1-5; unclear D gene. The CDR3 extends over 13 amino acids. V shed 2 bases and J shed 2 bases, with 5 bases lying between them. Looked up from germline, CDR1 is SGHRS and CDR2 is YFSETQ. In nucleotides, the CDR3 is TGCGCCAGCAGCTTCGACGGCAATCAGCCCCAGCATTTT. Its protein is CASSFDGNQPQHF.

This clonotype was seen only a few times. The V gene is TRBV7-3, the J gene TRBJ2-2; perhaps TRBD2 as D (5 bases). Trimming cost V 2 bases and J 8 bases, with 12 bases left between them. The CDR3 contains 14 residues. Germline assignment: CDR1 SGHTA and CDR2 FQGTGA. The CDR3 spells CASSLDLAGGELFF. The DNA of the CDR3 is TGTGCCAGCAGCTTAGATCTAGCTGGTGGGGAGCTGTTTTTT.

This clonotype showed up just a few times. The rearrangement links TRBV7-2 to TRBJ1-4; D is perhaps TRBD1 (6 bases). Germline V gene lookup returns CDR1 SGHTA and CDR2 FQGNSA. V dropped 5 bases and J dropped 5 bases, with 9 bases sitting between them. The CDR3 runs to 13 residues. DNA of the CDR3: TGTGCCAGCAGCCCGGGACAAAATGAAAAACTGTTTTTT. Its translation: CASSPGQNEKLFF.

This clonotype was recorded many times. The chain carries TRBV5-1 and TRBJ2-7, with D tentatively TRBD1 (5 bases). The V and J ends lost 2 bases and 5 bases respectively, with 14 bases between them. The CDR3 extends over 14 amino acids. From germline, CDR1 is SGHRS and CDR2 YFSETQ. This chain's CDR3 is CASSLTDSLHEQYF. In DNA form, the CDR3 reads TGCGCCAGCAGCTTAACCGACAGCCTCCACGAGCAGTACTTC.

This clonotype was seen repeatedly, ten times or more. The genes are TRBV29-1 and TRBJ2-5, with no clear D. There are 10 residues in the CDR3. Germline V gene data show CDR1 as SQVTM and CDR2 as ANQGSEA. Trimming took off 6 bases at V and 5 bases at J, with 7 bases between the two ends. CDR3 loop: CSVGAETQYF. CDR3 in DNA: TGCAGCGTGGGTGCGGAGACCCAGTACTTC. The full variable domain, completed using reference TRBV29-1 and TRBJ2-5, is SAVISQKPSRDICQRGTSLTIQCQVDSQVTMMFWYRQQPGQSLTLIATANQGSEATYESGFVIDKFPISRPNLTFSTLTVSNMSPEDSSIYLCSVGAETQYFGPGTRLLVL.

Turning to this clonotype: One base away lies a much larger clone, so this may be a sequencing read error. This chain connects TRBV5-1 to TRBJ2-1; a weak D match, TRBD2 (6 bases). V was shortened by 3 bases and J by 5 bases, with 9 bases between the two germline ends. The CDR3 spans 13 residues. Germline V gene data show CDR1 as SGHRS and CDR2 as YFSETQ. CDR3 DNA sequence: TGCGCCAGCAGCTCGTGGAGGGACAATGAGCAGTTCTTC. Amino acids: CASSSWRDNEQFF.

The V gene is TRBV20-1, the J gene TRBJ2-7; TRBD2 might be the D (5 bases). The CDR3 is 12 amino acids. Germline V gene lookup returns CDR1 DFQATT and CDR2 SNEGSKA (reference sequence). The CDR3 protein is CSGGGPAYEQYF. CDR3 DNA sequence: TGCAGCGGAGGAGGACCCGCCTACGAGCAGTACTTC.

At least ten counts were recorded for this clonotype. The V call is TRBV5-1, the J call TRBJ2-2; 10 bases agree with TRBD2. V lost 7 bases and J lost 7; bases outside the gene matches: 7. Germline lookup yields CDR1 SGHRS and CDR2 YFSETQ. The CDR3 length is 14 residues. The CDR3 nucleotides read TGCGCCAGCGGACCTAGCGGGAGCCGCGGGGAGCTGTTTTTT. The encoded protein is CASGPSGSRGELFF.

The chain combines TRBV7-3 with TRBJ2-1; D ambiguous. The CDR3 extends over 12 amino acids. The germline CDR1 and CDR2 sequences are SGHTA and FQGTGA. The germline V and J ends were trimmed by 2 bases and 9 bases, with 8 bases remaining between them. CDR3 residues: CASSLGRGEQFF. For the CDR3, the DNA is TGTGCCAGCAGCTTAGGTAGAGGTGAGCAGTTCTTC.

This clonotype appeared many times. The chain recombines TRBV5-1 with TRBJ2-1; 7 nucleotides align to TRBD2. J was trimmed by 0 bases and V by 0 bases; bases with no gene match: 9. Germline V gives CDR1 SGHRS, CDR2 YFSETQ. CDR3 length: 18 amino acids. This chain's CDR3 is CASSLALLARSSYNEQFF. The CDR3 DNA follows: TGCGCCAGCAGCTTGGCCCTACTAGCGCGTAGCTCCTACAATGAGCAGTTCTTC.

The V call is TRBV20-1, the J call TRBJ2-5; possible D gene TRBD2, 6 bases. Germline V gene data show CDR1 as DFQATT and CDR2 as SNEGSKA (reference sequence). V was shortened by 6 bases and J by 7 bases, with 9 bases between the two germline ends. This CDR3 has 10 amino acids. The CDR3 protein is CSALRGTQYF. CDR3 DNA: TGCAGTGCGTTGCGGGGGACCCAGTACTTC.

This clonotype was found many times. The J gene is TRBJ1-4, the V gene TRBV4-1; 7 nucleotides align to TRBD1. The CDR3 loop spans 16 amino acids. V trimming: 4 bases; J trimming: 6 bases; junction bases outside the gene matches: 11. CDR1 and CDR2 from the germline V gene are MGHRA and YSYEKL. The DNA of the CDR3 is TGCGCCAGCAGCCGAACCCCCGGGACAGTTGATGAAAAACTGTTTTTT. Amino acids: CASSRTPGTVDEKLFF.

The chain's CDR3 is CATSAGNSGRSPLDNEQFF. CDR3 nucleotide sequence: TGTGCCACCAGTGCGGGGAATAGCGGGAGATCCCCTCTGGACAATGAGCAGTTCTTC. The chain links TRBV24-1 to TRBJ2-1; 9 bases fit TRBD2. V was pared by 5 bases and J by 5 bases, with 18 bases of the junction left unmatched. The CDR3 totals 19 residues. Germline loops: CDR1 KGHDR, CDR2 SFDVKD.

This clonotype was detected many times. The chain joins TRBV6-4 to TRBJ2-3; 12 positions match TRBD2. After removal of 6 bases from V and 4 bases from J, the junction contained 5 bases not matched to a gene. The CDR3 sequence is 15 residues long. Looked up from germline, CDR1 is MRHNA and CDR2 is SNTAGT. In nucleotides, the CDR3 is TGTGCCAGCAGGAAGACTAGCGGGGGTGCAGATACGCAGTATTTT. The encoded protein is CASRKTSGGADTQYF.

This clonotype was seen only a few times. The V call is TRBV15, the J call TRBJ1-1; D remains ambiguous. V was shortened by 0 bases and J by 5 bases, with 4 bases between the two germline ends. The CDR3 runs to 12 residues. CDR1 and CDR2 from the germline V gene are LNHNV and YYDKDF (reference sequence). The CDR3 reads CATSREGTEAFF. The CDR3, as DNA: TGTGCCACCAGCAGAGAGGGGACTGAAGCTTTCTTT.

The chain employs TRBV11-2 and TRBJ1-5; 11 bases are shared with TRBD1. Germline-derived CDR1 and CDR2 are SGHAT and FQNNGV. This CDR3 has 19 amino acids. V dropped 5 bases and J dropped 0; count of bases not matched to a gene: 12. Here the CDR3 DNA reads TGTGCCAGCAGCCCCGGACAGGGGGCTTCCTTTATTAGCAATCAGCCCCAGCATTTT. It is translated as CASSPGQGASFISNQPQHF.